This note documents a single T cell receptor (beta chain) sequence. RNA, once extracted, was reverse transcribed into cDNA for use as the sequencing template. Data came from immunoSEQ multiplex PCR; TCRdb stores just in-frame clones and leaves some out. The repertoire includes roughly 220,000 clones, approximately 72% of them detected once, and approximately 1.2% sits in the top ten. The data belong to a study of CD8+ T cells in alopecia areata. As for treatment: oral pan-JAK inhibitor, 5-10 mg twice daily. The V and J ends lost 4 bases and 1 base respectively, with 12 bases between them. The CDR3 contains 14 residues. Germline V gene data show CDR1 as SGHDT and CDR2 as YYEEEE.

This receptor was identified in a human donor with alopecia areata. This chain connects TRBV5-6 to TRBJ2-7; D may be TRBD1 or TRBD2 (6 bases each). Source: CD4+ T cells sorted from blood, taken at week 44, from a patient treated with tofacitinib. The CDR3 is CASSPRGASYEQYF. The CDR3 DNA follows: TGTGCCAGCAGCCCAAGGGGGGCGTCCTACGAGCAGTACTTC.